This T cell receptor (beta chain) was identified in a study of type 1 regulatory T cells. Across the study: T-allo10 is a Tr1-enriched, alloantigen-specific CD4 T cell product made in vitro.

This clonotype has just a few counts. Using its own MiXCR run on the reads, TCRdb lists one record per CDR3 protein. Among some 90,000 distinct CDR3 sequences, roughly 28% were seen once, and the ten largest hold less than 2.5%. CDR1 is MDHEN and CDR2 is SYDVKM in the germline V gene. Trimming removed 6 bases at V and 7 bases at J, with 22 bases between. The CDR3 covers 16 residues. This receptor was obtained from a human donor in good health. Sample: CD4+ T cells, either the whole sample or a sorted fraction (not recorded which). The rearrangement joins TRBV28 to TRBJ1-5, with a possible D match to TRBD1 (6 bases). The CDR3 bases are TGTGCCAGCAGCCTGTTCGGGGCAGGGGAAGTACAGCCCCAGCATTTT. Translating it yields CASSLFGAGEVQPQHF.